Listed below are T cell receptor beta chains from one sample, sequenced in a study of T cells in Graves' hyperthyroidism and ophthalmopathy. MiXCR, applied by TCRdb to the multiplex PCR reads, yields one record per CDR3 protein. The sample lists roughly 630,000 distinct CDR3 sequences; approximately 14% were seen once. Sequencing was carried out using blood. All receptors come from a woman younger than 45 with Graves' hyperthyroidism. The CDR3 runs from the conserved cysteine through the conserved F or W. A D gene is named only where the DNA matches it firmly. Only some rows state a clone size, as once, few, many or a class for expanded clones.

>TRBV27|TRBD2|many|TRBJ2-3
CASSHLLGTNTDTQYF
TGTGCCAGCAGTCACCTTCTCGGGACTAACACAGATACGCAGTATTTT
>TRBV20-1|TRBD2|many|TRBJ2-1
CSAPSGRAYNEQFF
TGCAGTGCACCGAGCGGGAGGGCCTACAATGAGCAGTTCTTC
>TRBV15|.|many|TRBJ2-7
CATSSSGLLHEQYF
TGTGCCACCAGCAGCAGTGGGCTATTGCACGAGCAGTACTTC
>TRBV19|.|.|TRBJ2-7
CASSIAGTYEQYF
TGTGCCAGTAGTATAGCGGGAACCTACGAGCAGTACTTC
>TRBV20-1|.|.|TRBJ1-4
CSARRGIDEKLFF
TGCAGTGCTAGAAGGGGCATCGATGAAAAACTGTTTTTT
>TRBV19|.|few|TRBJ2-1
CASSIQGLGNEQFF
TGTGCCAGTAGTATCCAGGGTCTGGGTAATGAGCAGTTCTTC
>TRBV6-2/TRBV6-3|.|.|TRBJ1-1
CASSYGGVGGYTEAFF
TGTGCCAGCAGTTATGGGGGGGTAGGAGGGTACACTGAAGCTTTCTTT
>TRBV27|TRBD2|.|TRBJ2-3
CASSSRGGEGTDTQYF
TGTGCCAGCAGTTCCCGGGGGGGAGAGGGCACAGATACGCAGTATTTT
>TRBV6-1|.|.|TRBJ2-1
CASSEQQGVRDEQFF
TGTGCCAGCAGTGAACAACAGGGTGTGAGGGATGAGCAGTTCTTC
>TRBV29-1|TRBD1|.|TRBJ1-1
CSAQGTGNTEAFF
TGCAGCGCCCAGGGGACAGGGAACACTGAAGCTTTCTTT
>TRBV2|.|many|TRBJ1-6
CASSGLSGSVRNSPLHF
TGTGCCAGCAGTGGGTTAAGCGGGTCTGTGAGGAATTCACCCCTCCACTTT